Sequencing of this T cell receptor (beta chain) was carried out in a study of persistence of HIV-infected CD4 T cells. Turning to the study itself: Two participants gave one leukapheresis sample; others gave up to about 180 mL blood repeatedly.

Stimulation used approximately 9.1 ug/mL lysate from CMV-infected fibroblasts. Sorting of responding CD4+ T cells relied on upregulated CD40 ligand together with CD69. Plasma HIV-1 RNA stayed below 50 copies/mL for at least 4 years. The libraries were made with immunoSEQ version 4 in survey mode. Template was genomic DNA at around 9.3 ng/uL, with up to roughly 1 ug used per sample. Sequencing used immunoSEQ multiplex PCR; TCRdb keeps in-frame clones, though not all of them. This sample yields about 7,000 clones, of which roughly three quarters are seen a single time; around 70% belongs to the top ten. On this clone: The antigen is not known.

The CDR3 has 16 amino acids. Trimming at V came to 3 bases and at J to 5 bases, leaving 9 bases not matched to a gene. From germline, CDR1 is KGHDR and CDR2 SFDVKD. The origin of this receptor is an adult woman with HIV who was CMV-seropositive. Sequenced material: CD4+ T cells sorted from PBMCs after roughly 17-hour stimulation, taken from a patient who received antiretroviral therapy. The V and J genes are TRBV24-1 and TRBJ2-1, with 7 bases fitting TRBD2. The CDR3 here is CATSDLGAGENNEQFF. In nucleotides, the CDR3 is TGTGCCACCAGTGATCTAGGGGCGGGGGAGAACAATGAGCAGTTCTTC.